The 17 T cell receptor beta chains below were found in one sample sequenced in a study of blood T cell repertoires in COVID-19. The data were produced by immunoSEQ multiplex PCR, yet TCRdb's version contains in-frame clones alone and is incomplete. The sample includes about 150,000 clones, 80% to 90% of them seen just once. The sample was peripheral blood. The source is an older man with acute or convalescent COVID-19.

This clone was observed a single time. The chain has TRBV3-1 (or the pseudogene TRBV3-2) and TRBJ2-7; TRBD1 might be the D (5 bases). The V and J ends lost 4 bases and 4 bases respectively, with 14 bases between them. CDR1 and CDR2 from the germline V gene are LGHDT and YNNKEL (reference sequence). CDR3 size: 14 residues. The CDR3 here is CASSPGVQVYEQYF. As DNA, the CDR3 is TGTGCCAGCAGCCCTGGTGTACAGGTATACGAGCAGTACTTC.

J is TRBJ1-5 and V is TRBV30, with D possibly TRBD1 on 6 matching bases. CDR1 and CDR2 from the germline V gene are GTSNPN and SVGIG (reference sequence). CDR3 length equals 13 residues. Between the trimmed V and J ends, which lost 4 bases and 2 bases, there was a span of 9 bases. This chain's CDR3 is CAWNRDGNQPQHF. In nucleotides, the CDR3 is TGTGCCTGGAACAGGGACGGCAATCAGCCCCAGCATTTT. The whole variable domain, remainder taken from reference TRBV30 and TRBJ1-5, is SQTIHQWPATLVQPVGSPLSLECTVEGTSNPNLYWYRQAAGRGLQLLFYSVGIGQISSEVPQNLSASRPQDRQFILSSKKLLLSDSGFYLCAWNRDGNQPQHFGDGTRLSIL.

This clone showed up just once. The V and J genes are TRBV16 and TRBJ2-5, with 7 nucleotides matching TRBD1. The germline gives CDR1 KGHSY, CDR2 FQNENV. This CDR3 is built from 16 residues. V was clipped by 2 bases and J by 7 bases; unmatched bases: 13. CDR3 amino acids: CASSQPQQGAGGTQYF. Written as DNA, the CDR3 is TGTGCCAGCAGCCAACCCCAACAGGGAGCAGGGGGGACCCAGTACTTC.

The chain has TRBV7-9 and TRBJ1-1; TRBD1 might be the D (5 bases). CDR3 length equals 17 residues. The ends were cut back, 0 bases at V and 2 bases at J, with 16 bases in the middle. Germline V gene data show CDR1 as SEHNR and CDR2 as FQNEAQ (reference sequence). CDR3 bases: TGTGCCAGCAGCTTAGCGACAGTACCCTTAGAAAACACTGAAGCTTTCTTT. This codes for CASSLATVPLENTEAFF.

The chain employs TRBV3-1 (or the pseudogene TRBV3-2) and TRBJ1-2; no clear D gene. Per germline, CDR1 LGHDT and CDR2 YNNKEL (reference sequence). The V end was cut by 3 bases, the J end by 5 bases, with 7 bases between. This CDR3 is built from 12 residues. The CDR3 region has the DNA TGTGCCAGCAGCCAGCAGTCATATGGCTACACCTTC. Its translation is CASSQQSYGYTF.

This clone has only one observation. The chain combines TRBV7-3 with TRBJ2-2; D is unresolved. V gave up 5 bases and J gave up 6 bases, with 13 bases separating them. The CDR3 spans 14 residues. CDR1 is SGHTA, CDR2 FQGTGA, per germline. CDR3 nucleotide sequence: TGTGCCAGCAGCCAACAGTCTGACGCCGGGGAGCTGTTTTTT. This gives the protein CASSQQSDAGELFF.

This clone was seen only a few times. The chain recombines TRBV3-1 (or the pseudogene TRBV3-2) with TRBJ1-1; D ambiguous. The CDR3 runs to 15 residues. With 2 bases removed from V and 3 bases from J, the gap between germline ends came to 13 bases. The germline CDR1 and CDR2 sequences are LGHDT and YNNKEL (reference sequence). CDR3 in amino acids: CASSQTGKIYTEAFF. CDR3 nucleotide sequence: TGTGCCAGCAGCCAAACCGGGAAGATTTACACTGAAGCTTTCTTT.

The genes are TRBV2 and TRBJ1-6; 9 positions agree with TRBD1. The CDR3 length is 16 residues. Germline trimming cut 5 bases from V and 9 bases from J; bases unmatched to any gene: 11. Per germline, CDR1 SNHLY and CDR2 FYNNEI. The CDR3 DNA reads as TGTGCCAGCAGTTTAAGTCGGGACAGGGTTGGTTCACCCCTCCACTTT. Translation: CASSLSRDRVGSPLHF.

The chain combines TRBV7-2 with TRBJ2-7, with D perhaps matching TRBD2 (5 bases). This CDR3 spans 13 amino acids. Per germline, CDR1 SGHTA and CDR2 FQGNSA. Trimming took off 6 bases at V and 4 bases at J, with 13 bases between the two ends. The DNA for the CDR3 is TGTGCCAGCAGGCAACTCGGGGATTACGAGCAGTACTTC. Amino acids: CASRQLGDYEQYF.

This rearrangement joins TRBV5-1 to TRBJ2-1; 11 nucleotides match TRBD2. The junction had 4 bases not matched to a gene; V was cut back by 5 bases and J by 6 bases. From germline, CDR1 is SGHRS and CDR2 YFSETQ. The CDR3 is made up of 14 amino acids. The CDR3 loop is CASSSSGGINEQFF. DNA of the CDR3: TGCGCCAGCAGTTCTAGCGGGGGGATCAATGAGCAGTTCTTC.

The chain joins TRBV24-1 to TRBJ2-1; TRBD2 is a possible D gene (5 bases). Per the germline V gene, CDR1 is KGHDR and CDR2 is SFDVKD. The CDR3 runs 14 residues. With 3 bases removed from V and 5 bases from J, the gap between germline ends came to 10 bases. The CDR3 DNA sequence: TGTGCCACCAGTGATCCCGGGGATAACAATGAGCAGTTCTTC. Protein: CATSDPGDNNEQFF.

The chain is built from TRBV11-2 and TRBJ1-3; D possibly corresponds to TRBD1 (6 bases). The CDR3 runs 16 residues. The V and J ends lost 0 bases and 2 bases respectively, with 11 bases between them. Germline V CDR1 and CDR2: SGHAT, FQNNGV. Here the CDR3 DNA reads TGTGCCAGCAGCTTAGACCCGCCAGGGGCTGGAAACACCATATATTTT. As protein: CASSLDPPGAGNTIYF.

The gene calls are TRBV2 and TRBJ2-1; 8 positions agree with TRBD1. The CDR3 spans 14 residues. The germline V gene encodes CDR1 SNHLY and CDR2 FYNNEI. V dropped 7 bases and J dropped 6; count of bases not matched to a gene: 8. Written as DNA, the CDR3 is TGTGCCAGCAACCCATCCGGGACAGGCAATGAGCAGTTCTTC. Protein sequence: CASNPSGTGNEQFF. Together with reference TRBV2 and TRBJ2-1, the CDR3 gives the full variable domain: EPEVTQTPSHQVTQMGQEVILRCVPISNHLYFYWYRQILGQKVEFLVSFYNNEISEKSEIFDDQFSVERPDGSNFTLKIRSTKLEDSAMYFCASNPSGTGNEQFFGPGTRLTVL.

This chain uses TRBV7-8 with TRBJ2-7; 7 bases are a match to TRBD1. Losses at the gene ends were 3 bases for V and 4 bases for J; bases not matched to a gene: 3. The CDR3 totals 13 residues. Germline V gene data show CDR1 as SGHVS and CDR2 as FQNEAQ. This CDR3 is CASSLTGMYEQYF. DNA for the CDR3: TGTGCCAGCAGCTTGACAGGGATGTACGAGCAGTACTTC.

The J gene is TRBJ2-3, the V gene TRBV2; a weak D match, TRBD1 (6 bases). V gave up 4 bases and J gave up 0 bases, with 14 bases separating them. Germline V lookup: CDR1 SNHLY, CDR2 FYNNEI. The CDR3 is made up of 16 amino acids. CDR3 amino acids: CASSVRDTLSTDTQYF. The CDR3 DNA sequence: TGTGCCAGCAGTGTACGGGACACCCTTAGCACAGATACGCAGTATTTT.

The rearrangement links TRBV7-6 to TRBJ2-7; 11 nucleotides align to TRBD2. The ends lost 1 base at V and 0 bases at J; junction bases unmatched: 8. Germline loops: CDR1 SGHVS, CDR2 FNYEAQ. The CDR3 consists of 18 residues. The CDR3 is CASSLGVAGGSNSYEQYF. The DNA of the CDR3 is TGTGCCAGCAGCTTAGGCGTAGCGGGGGGGTCAAACTCCTACGAGCAGTACTTC.

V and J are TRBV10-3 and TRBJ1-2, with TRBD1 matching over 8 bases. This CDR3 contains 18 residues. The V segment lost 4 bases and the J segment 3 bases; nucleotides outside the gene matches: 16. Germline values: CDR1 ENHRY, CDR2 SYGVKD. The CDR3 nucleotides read TGTGCCATCAGTGGCCGACATGGGACAGGTCCCGGCGACTATGGCTACACCTTC. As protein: CAISGRHGTGPGDYGYTF.